This entry lists 21 T cell receptor beta chains sequenced from one sample in a study of blood T cell repertoires in COVID-19 (TCRdb year 2020). Library preparation employed the immunoSEQ multiplex PCR assay. What TCRdb holds here is the immuneACCESS table cut down to in-frame rearrangements. Part of the clones is not present; checked against another copy, under half of the missing clones reflect an unresolved V gene, and the others are unexplained. The sample table shows about 160,000 clones, and 80% to 95% are seen once. Together, the top ten hold 4.8% of the sample. Sequencing input: peripheral blood. The receptors stem from a man younger than 45 with COVID-19, enrolled during active disease.

The rearrangement joins TRBV3-1 (or the pseudogene TRBV3-2) to TRBJ1-4; 7 bases are a match to TRBD1. Germline V gene data show CDR1 as LGHDT and CDR2 as YNNKEL (reference sequence). This CDR3 has 16 residues. J gave up 7 bases and V 1 base, and 9 bases lay outside the gene matches. CDR3 DNA sequence: TGTGCCAGCAGCCAAGGAGGAGGGGGCAATCGTGAAAAACTGTTTTTT. Its protein product is CASSQGGGGNREKLFF.

This chain links TRBV11-2 with TRBJ1-1; D gene uncertain. The germline CDR1 and CDR2 sequences are SGHAT and FQNNGV. V was trimmed by 1 base and J by 1 base, leaving 4 bases between them. CDR3 size: 13 residues. The CDR3 region has the DNA TGTGCCAGCAGCTTAGCCAGGAACACTGAAGCTTTCTTT. Amino acids: CASSLARNTEAFF.

The rearrangement joins TRBV10-3 to TRBJ2-1, with 12 bases lining up with TRBD1. The CDR3 sequence is 17 residues long. The V segment lost 3 bases and the J segment 6 bases; nucleotides outside the gene matches: 9. Germline CDR1 ENHRY, CDR2 SYGVKD. The CDR3 DNA is TGTGCCATCAGTGACCCCGGGACAGGGGGCGCGGGCAATGAGCAGTTCTTC. The encoded protein is CAISDPGTGGAGNEQFF.

The chain couples TRBV28 to TRBJ1-1; D uncertain. The CDR3 loop spans 13 amino acids. The V and J ends lost 2 bases and 7 bases respectively, with 11 bases between them. CDR1 is MDHEN, CDR2 SYDVKM, per germline. The CDR3 region has the DNA TGTGCCAGCAGTTTAATAGAGAGGGATGAAGCTTTCTTT. Translated: CASSLIERDEAFF.

The V call is TRBV7-9, the J call TRBJ1-4; D possibly corresponds to TRBD1 (5 bases). Germline V gene lookup returns CDR1 SEHNR and CDR2 FQNEAQ (reference sequence). The V and J ends lost 3 bases and 13 bases respectively, with 18 bases between them. The CDR3 is 14 amino acids. The CDR3 region is CASSLQGPREGLFF. The CDR3 coding sequence is TGTGCCAGCAGCTTGCAGGGCCCTCGGGAGGGACTGTTTTTT.

This clone came up a few times. The chain carries TRBV7-9 and TRBJ2-2; weak D call: TRBD2 (5 bases). The germline gives CDR1 SEHNR, CDR2 FQNEAQ (reference sequence). Trimming cost V 5 bases and J 2 bases, with 15 bases left between them. This CDR3 is 16 amino acids long. CDR3 nucleotides: TGTGCCAGCAGCCCAACTTTACTAGAAAACACCGGGGAGCTGTTTTTT. Its protein is CASSPTLLENTGELFF.

V usage is TRBV28 and J usage is TRBJ2-7; 10 positions match TRBD2. CDR3 size: 20 residues. Germline V CDR1 and CDR2: MDHEN, SYDVKM. V shed 6 bases, J shed 7 bases, and the junction held 27 bases outside the gene matches. CDR3 loop: CASSRRRTSKREGLFREQYF. For the CDR3, the DNA is TGTGCCAGCAGCCGGCGGCGCACCTCGAAGCGGGAGGGCCTTTTTAGAGAGCAGTACTTC.

The chain combines TRBV18 with TRBJ2-5; tentative D call: TRBD1 (5 bases). Germline loops: CDR1 KGHSH, CDR2 LQKENI. V shed 3 bases and J shed 4 bases, with 9 bases lying between them. CDR3 size: 13 residues. The CDR3 protein is CASSPQGSETQYF. The CDR3 nucleotides are TGTGCCAGCTCACCGCAGGGTTCAGAGACCCAGTACTTC.

The rearrangement links TRBV19 to TRBJ1-6, with D unclear. The germline CDR1 and CDR2 sequences are LNHDA and SQIVND (reference sequence). Trimming stripped 3 bases from V and 9 bases from J, with 12 bases between. The CDR3 consists of 14 residues. Here the CDR3 DNA reads TGTGCCAGTAGTATTGCCAGGTCGGCTTCACCCCTCCACTTT. Protein sequence: CASSIARSASPLHF.

This clone was seen only a few times. This rearrangement joins TRBV27 to TRBJ2-7, with TRBD1 identical over 12 bases. Germline V gives CDR1 MNHEY, CDR2 SMNVEV (reference sequence). The CDR3 contains 13 residues. Trimming cost V 8 bases and J 2 bases; bases outside gene matches: 1. In DNA form, the CDR3 reads TGTGCCAGCGGGGACAGGGGGCCCTACGAGCAGTACTTC. Its protein is CASGDRGPYEQYF.

The table lists this clone with a count of one. The chain couples TRBV19 to TRBJ1-2, with a weak D call TRBD1 (5 bases). Germline CDR1 LNHDA, CDR2 SQIVND (reference sequence). The CDR3 is made up of 13 amino acids. Trimming took 3 bases from V and 9 from J, leaving 14 bases between them. As DNA, the CDR3 is TGTGCCAGTAGTATGCGGGGGACGTTGAGCTACACCTTC. Translating it yields CASSMRGTLSYTF.

The chain carries TRBV5-4 and TRBJ2-1; TRBD1 aligns across 11 bases. Losses at the gene ends were 4 bases for V and 6 bases for J; bases not matched to a gene: 6. Germline assignment: CDR1 SGHNT and CDR2 YYREEE (reference sequence). The CDR3 spans 15 residues. The CDR3 loop reads CASSRDRGNRNEQFF. CDR3 DNA sequence: TGTGCCAGCAGCCGGGACAGGGGGAATCGCAATGAGCAGTTCTTC.

The genes are TRBV6-5 and TRBJ1-4, with D unresolved. V was cut by 0 bases and J by 3 bases, with 5 bases left in between. This CDR3 is built from 14 residues. CDR1 and CDR2 (germline): MNHEY, SVGAGI. CDR3 nucleotide sequence: TGTGCCAGCAGTTACTCGACACCTAATGAAAAACTGTTTTTT. Its protein product is CASSYSTPNEKLFF.

CDR3 loop: CAWGDKGAANEKLFF. DNA for the CDR3: TGTGCCTGGGGGGACAAAGGTGCGGCTAATGAAAAACTGTTTTTT. The chain recombines TRBV30 with TRBJ1-4; TRBD1 might be the D (6 bases). The CDR3 runs 15 residues. Trimming shortened V by 5 bases and J by 3 bases, and 16 bases separated the two germline ends. Germline lookup yields CDR1 GTSNPN and CDR2 SVGIG (reference sequence).

The chain carries TRBV9 and TRBJ1-2; weak D call: TRBD1 (6 bases). Trimming shortened V by 5 bases and J by 8 bases, and 13 bases separated the two germline ends. The length of the CDR3 is 12 residues. Germline CDR1 SGDLS, CDR2 YYNGEE. The CDR3 nucleotides are TGTGCCAGCAGTCGGACAGACCTAGGCTACACCTTC. Translation: CASSRTDLGYTF.

This rearrangement joins TRBV7-2 to TRBJ1-1, with D perhaps TRBD1 (6 bases). Trimming removed 5 bases from V and 5 bases from J, with 18 bases in between. The CDR3 consists of 15 residues. The germline CDR1 and CDR2 sequences are SGHTA and FQGNSA. CDR3 sequence reads: CASSQYRALGTEAFF. The CDR3 DNA is TGTGCCAGCAGCCAATACAGGGCCCTGGGGACTGAAGCTTTCTTT.

This clone was observed a single time. The chain links TRBV3-1 (or the pseudogene TRBV3-2) to TRBJ2-3, with TRBD2 matching over 10 bases. CDR1 LGHDT and CDR2 YNNKEL come from the germline V gene (reference sequence). Germline trimming cut 1 base from V and 3 bases from J; bases unmatched to any gene: 13. The CDR3 runs to 19 residues. The CDR3 DNA reads as TGTGCCAGCAGCCAAGTTATCCTAGCGGGGGCTAGGGGGACAGATACGCAGTATTTT. This translates into CASSQVILAGARGTDTQYF.

The CDR3: CASSVPGHYPWGNQPQHF. The CDR3 DNA follows: TGTGCCAGCAGCGTGCCGGGACACTACCCTTGGGGCAATCAGCCCCAGCATTTT. The chain employs TRBV9 and TRBJ1-5; D might be TRBD1 (6 bases). V was shortened by 2 bases and J by 2 bases, with 20 bases between the two germline ends. The CDR3 is 18 amino acids. Germline CDR1 reads SGDLS; CDR2 reads YYNGEE.

The chain has TRBV18 and TRBJ2-1; 8 positions match TRBD1. Per germline, CDR1 KGHSH and CDR2 LQKENI. Unmatched junction bases numbered 9, after V lost 4 bases and J lost 7 bases. The CDR3 is 15 amino acids. DNA for the CDR3: TGTGCCAGCTCACTTGGACAGGGTGGAGGGAATGAGCAGTTCTTC. The encoded protein is CASSLGQGGGNEQFF.

This clone came up a few times. The genes are TRBV11-2 and TRBJ1-6; maybe TRBD1 (6 bases). Trimming cost V 2 bases and J 5 bases, with 13 bases left between them. The CDR3 loop spans 16 amino acids. Germline V gene lookup returns CDR1 SGHAT and CDR2 FQNNGV. The CDR3 is CASSLRGGFDNSPLHF. The CDR3 DNA follows: TGTGCCAGCAGCTTAAGGGGGGGATTCGATAATTCACCCCTCCACTTT.

The V call is TRBV7-6, the J call TRBJ1-2; weak D call: TRBD1 (5 bases). The germline CDR1 and CDR2 sequences are SGHVS and FNYEAQ. V shed 1 base and J shed 4 bases, with 13 bases lying between them. The CDR3 consists of 15 residues. The CDR3 sequence is CASSLGPGPGYGYTF. CDR3 DNA sequence: TGTGCCAGCAGCTTAGGTCCAGGGCCGGGCTATGGCTACACCTTC.